This T cell receptor beta chain appears in the sequencing data of a study of blood T cell repertoires in COVID-19. Across the study: Samples of COVID-19 (acute and convalescent) were obtained from the United States, Italy and Spain. The analysed material was cDNA or gDNA that came from T cells, B-cell-depleted T cells, or PBMCs.

Under the authors' procedure: Reference gene primer amplification gave estimated nucleated cell counts. TCRdb keeps only in-frame clones here, not all; method: immunoSEQ multiplex PCR. V and J calls and clone size are those listed in that table; D and trimming were worked out from the DNA. The table lists 75,000 to 100,000 clones, approximately 86% of them singletons, with around a sixth in the top ten. Material: peripheral blood. The receptor was isolated from a woman older than 75 with acute or convalescent COVID-19.

The CDR3 nucleotides are TGTGCCAGCAGTTACTTACTACAGGGGGCGGTCGAGCAGTACTTC. The encoded protein is CASSYLLQGAVEQYF. This chain uses TRBV6-5 with TRBJ2-7; 9 bases are a match to TRBD1. The CDR3 consists of 15 residues. The germline V gene has CDR1 MNHEY and CDR2 SVGAGI. Germline trimming cut 1 base from V and 6 bases from J; bases unmatched to any gene: 7.